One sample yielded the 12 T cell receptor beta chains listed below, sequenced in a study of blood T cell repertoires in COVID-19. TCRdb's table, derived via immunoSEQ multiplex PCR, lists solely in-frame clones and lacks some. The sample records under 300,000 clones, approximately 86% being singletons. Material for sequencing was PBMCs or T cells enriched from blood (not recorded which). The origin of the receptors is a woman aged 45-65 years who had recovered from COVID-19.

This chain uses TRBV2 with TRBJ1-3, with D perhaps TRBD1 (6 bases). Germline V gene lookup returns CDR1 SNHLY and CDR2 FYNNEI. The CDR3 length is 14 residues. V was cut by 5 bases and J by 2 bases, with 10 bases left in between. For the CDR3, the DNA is TGTGCCAGCAGTATCACAGGGACTGGAAACACCATATATTTT. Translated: CASSITGTGNTIYF.

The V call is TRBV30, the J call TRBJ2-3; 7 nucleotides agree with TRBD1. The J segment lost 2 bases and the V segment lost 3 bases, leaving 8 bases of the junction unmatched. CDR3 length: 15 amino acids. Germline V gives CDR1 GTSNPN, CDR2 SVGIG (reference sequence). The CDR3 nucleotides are TGTGCCTGGAGACCCACGGACAGGATCACAGATACGCAGTATTTT. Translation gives CAWRPTDRITDTQYF.

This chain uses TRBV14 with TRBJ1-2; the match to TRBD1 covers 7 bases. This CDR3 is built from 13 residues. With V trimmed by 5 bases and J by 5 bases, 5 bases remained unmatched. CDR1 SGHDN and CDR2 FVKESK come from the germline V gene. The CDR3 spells CASSVQGRYGYTF. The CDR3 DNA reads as TGTGCCAGCAGCGTACAGGGGAGATATGGCTACACCTTC.

CDR3 coding DNA: TGTGCCAGCAGTCCAGGGGATACTGGGGCCAACGTCCTGACTTTC. The encoded protein is CASSPGDTGANVLTF. This rearrangement joins TRBV28 to TRBJ2-6; a possible D gene is TRBD1 (6 bases). Per germline, CDR1 MDHEN and CDR2 SYDVKM. The CDR3 length is 15 residues. V dropped 5 bases and J dropped 2 bases, with 10 bases sitting between them. Full variable domain (outside the CDR3, taken from reference TRBV28 and TRBJ2-6): DVKVTQSSRYLVKRTGEKVFLECVQDMDHENMFWYRQDPGLGLRLIYFSYDVKMKEKGDIPEGYSVSREKKERFSLILESASTNQTSMYLCASSPGDTGANVLTFGAGSRLTVL.

CDR3 coding DNA: TGTGCGGGGGCAGGGCGAAGCCCTCAAGAGACCCAGTACTTC. It encodes CAGAGRSPQETQYF. The chain recombines TRBV2 with TRBJ2-5, with a tentative D call TRBD1 (6 bases). The germline V gene has CDR1 SNHLY and CDR2 FYNNEI. The CDR3 sequence is 14 residues long.

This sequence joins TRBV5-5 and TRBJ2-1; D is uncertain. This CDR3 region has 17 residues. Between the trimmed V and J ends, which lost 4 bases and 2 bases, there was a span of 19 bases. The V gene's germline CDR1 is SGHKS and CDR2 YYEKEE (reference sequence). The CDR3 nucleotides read TGTGCCAGCAGCCCTACGAGGCTCCCTAGGACCTACAATGAGCAGTTCTTC. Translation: CASSPTRLPRTYNEQFF.

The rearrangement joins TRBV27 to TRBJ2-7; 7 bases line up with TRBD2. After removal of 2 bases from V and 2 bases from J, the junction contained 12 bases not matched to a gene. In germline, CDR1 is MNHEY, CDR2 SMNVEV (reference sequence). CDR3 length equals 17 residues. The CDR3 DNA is TGTGCCAGCAGTTTACGTACGCCCAGCGGGATACCCTACGAGCAGTACTTC. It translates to CASSLRTPSGIPYEQYF.

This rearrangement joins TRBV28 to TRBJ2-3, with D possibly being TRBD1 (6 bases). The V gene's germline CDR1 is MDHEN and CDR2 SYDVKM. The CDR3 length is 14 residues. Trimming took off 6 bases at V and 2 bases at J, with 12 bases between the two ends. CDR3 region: CASSRGGFTDTQYF. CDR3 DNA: TGTGCCAGCAGCCGAGGGGGTTTCACAGATACGCAGTATTTT.

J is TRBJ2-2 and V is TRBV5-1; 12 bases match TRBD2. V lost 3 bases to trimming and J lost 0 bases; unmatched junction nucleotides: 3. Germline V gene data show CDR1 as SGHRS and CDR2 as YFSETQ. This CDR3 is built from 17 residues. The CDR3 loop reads CASSWGLAGPNTGELFF. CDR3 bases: TGCGCCAGCAGCTGGGGACTAGCGGGCCCGAACACCGGGGAGCTGTTTTTT.

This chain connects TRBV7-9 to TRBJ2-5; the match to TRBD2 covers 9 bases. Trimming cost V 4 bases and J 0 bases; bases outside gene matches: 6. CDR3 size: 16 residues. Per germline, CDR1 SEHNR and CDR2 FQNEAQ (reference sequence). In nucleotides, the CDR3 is TGTGCCAGCAGCTCCAGACTAGCGGCACACCAAGAGACCCAGTACTTC. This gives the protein CASSSRLAAHQETQYF.

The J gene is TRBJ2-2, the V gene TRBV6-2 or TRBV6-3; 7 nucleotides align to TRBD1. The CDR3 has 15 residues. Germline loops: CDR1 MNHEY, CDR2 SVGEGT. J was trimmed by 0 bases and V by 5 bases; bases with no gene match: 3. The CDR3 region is CASSEDRPNTGELFF. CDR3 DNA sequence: TGTGCCAGCAGTGAGGACAGGCCGAACACCGGGGAGCTGTTTTTT.

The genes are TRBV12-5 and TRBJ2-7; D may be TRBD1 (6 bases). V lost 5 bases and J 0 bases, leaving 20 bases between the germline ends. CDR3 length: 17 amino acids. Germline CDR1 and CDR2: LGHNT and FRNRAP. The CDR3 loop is CASGGRQATSSSYEQYF. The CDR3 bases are TGTGCTAGTGGTGGACGACAGGCCACCTCAAGCTCCTACGAGCAGTACTTC.